This T cell receptor beta chain was sequenced in a study of blood T cell repertoires in COVID-19. At the level of the study: COVID-19 samples collected from the United States, Italy and Spain covered acute and convalescent phases. The cDNA or gDNA used as material had been derived from T cells, B-cell-depleted T cells, or PBMCs.

This clone was counted once. Original analysis: The authors estimated nucleated cell counts from reference gene primer amplification. Assay: immunoSEQ multiplex PCR; the TCRdb copy retains only in-frame clones and omits some. V, J and clone size are taken as reported in that table, and D and trimming were inferred from the DNA itself. The sample records 250,000 to 300,000 clones, roughly nine tenths being singletons. Per germline, CDR1 SEHNR and CDR2 FQNEAQ (reference sequence). The V end lost 1 base, the J end lost 2 bases, and 9 bases lay between the germline ends. The CDR3 contains 14 residues. The sequenced sample consisted of peripheral blood. The rearrangement uses TRBV7-9 and TRBJ2-7; D is possibly TRBD2 (5 bases). The receptor comes from a man in his forties or fifties with acute or convalescent COVID-19. CDR3 region: CASSLGLNTYEQYF. CDR3 coding DNA: TGTGCCAGCAGCTTAGGACTAAATACCTACGAGCAGTACTTC. Full variable domain (rest looked up from reference TRBV7-9 and TRBJ2-7): DTGVSQNPRHKITKRGQNVTFRCDPISEHNRLYWYRQTLGQGPEFLTYFQNEAQLEKSRLLSDRFSAERPKGSFSTLEIQRTEQGDSAMYLCASSLGLNTYEQYFGPGTRLTVT.